The text below deals with one T cell receptor (beta chain). The antigen is unknown. The data belong to a study of CD8+ T cells in alopecia areata. The study's findings and limits: Higher clonality and more expanded CD8+ clones appeared in lesional than normal scalp.

PBMC-derived CD4+ and CD8+ T cells were sorted. cDNA serving as the sequencing template came from extracted, reverse transcribed RNA. Repertoires were generated with immunoSEQ multiplex PCR, while TCRdb's copy carries only in-frame clones and drops some. The sample carries 200,000 to 250,000 clones, just over 55% recorded once. In germline, CDR1 is SGHDT, CDR2 YYEEEE. The CDR3 is 16 residues long. Trimming cost V 2 bases and J 1 base, with 15 bases left between them. The V and J genes are TRBV5-6 and TRBJ1-2; D gene ambiguous. Sequencing was performed on CD8+ T cells sorted from blood. The sequence derives from a human donor in good health. CDR3 in amino acids: CASSFWTVHYNYGYTF. The CDR3 DNA reads as TGTGCCAGCAGCTTCTGGACGGTCCATTATAACTATGGCTACACCTTC.